Listed here are 2 T cell receptor beta chains from one sample, sequenced in a study of CD8 T cells in Susac syndrome. RNA, at about 0.5 to 1 ug, was reverse transcribed with random hexamers. MiXCR, run by TCRdb on the immunoSEQ multiplex PCR reads, gives a single entry per CDR3 protein. The profile shows some 400,000 distinct CDR3 sequences, more than 80% of them singletons. Specimen: CD8+ T cells from PBMCs. These receptors all come from a human donor with multiple sclerosis.

This clonotype was observed once. The genes are TRBV2 and TRBJ2-2; 10 bases align to TRBD2. The junction had 14 bases not matched to a gene; V was cut back by 6 bases and J by 1 base. CDR3 length: 19 residues. CDR1 SNHLY and CDR2 FYNNEI come from the germline V gene. This CDR3 is CASRASPFTSGENTGELFF. The CDR3 coding sequence is TGTGCCAGCAGGGCCTCCCCTTTTACTAGCGGGGAGAACACCGGGGAGCTGTTTTTT.

This chain connects TRBV2 to TRBJ2-1; 10 bases match TRBD1. Per germline, CDR1 SNHLY and CDR2 FYNNEI. CDR3 length: 15 residues. V gave up 2 bases and J gave up 10 bases; unmatched junction bases: 8. CDR3: CASSESGTGEDEQFF. CDR3 nucleotides: TGTGCCAGCAGTGAATCCGGGACAGGGGAGGACGAGCAGTTCTTC.